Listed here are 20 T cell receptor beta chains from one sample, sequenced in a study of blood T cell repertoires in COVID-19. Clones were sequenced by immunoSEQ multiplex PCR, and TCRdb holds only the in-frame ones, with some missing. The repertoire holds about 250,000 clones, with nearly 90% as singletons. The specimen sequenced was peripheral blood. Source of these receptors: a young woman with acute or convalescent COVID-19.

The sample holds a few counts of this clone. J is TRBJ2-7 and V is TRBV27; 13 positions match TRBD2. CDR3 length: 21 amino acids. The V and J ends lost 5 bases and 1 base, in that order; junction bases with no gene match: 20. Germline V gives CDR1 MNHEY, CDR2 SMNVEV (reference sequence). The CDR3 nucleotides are TGTGCCAGCAGTACCCAAAAGCGGACTAGCGGGAGTATCTGGGTGTCCTACGAGCAGTACTTC. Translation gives CASSTQKRTSGSIWVSYEQYF.

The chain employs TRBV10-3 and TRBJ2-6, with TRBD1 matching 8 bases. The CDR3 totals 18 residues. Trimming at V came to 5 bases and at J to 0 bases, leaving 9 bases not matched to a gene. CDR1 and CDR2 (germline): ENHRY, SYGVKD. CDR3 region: CAISRSGTGRSGANVLTF. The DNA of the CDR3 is TGTGCCATCAGTCGATCCGGGACAGGCCGCTCTGGGGCCAACGTCCTGACTTTC.

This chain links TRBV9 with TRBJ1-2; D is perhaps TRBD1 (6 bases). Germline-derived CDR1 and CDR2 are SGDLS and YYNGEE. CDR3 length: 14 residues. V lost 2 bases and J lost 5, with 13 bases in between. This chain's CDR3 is CASSVETGGYGYTF. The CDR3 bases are TGTGCCAGCAGCGTCGAGACAGGCGGATATGGCTACACCTTC.

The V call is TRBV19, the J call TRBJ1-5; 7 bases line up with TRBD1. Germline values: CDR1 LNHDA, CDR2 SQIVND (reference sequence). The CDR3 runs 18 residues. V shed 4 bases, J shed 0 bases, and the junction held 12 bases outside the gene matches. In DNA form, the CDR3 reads TGTGCCAGTAGTAAGCCCGGAGGGACAGCCGATAGCAATCAGCCCCAGCATTTT. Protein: CASSKPGGTADSNQPQHF.

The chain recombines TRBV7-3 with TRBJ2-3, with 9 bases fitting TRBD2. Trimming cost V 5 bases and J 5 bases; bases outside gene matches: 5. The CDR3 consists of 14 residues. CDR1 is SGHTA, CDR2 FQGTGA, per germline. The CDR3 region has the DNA TGTGCCAGCAGCCAGGGACTAGCTAGAGATACGCAGTATTTT. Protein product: CASSQGLARDTQYF.

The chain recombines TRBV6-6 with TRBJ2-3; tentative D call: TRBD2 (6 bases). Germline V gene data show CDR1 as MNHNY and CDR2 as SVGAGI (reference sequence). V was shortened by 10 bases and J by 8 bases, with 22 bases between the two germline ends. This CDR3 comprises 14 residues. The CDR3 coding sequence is TGTGCCACCAAGACGGACGGGAGCCCCGCTACGCAGTATTTT. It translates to CATKTDGSPATQYF.

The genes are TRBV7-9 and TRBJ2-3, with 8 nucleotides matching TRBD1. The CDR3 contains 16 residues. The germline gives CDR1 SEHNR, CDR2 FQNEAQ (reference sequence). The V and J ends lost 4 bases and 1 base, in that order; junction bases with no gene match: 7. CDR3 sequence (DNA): TGTGCCAGCAGCTCCCCCGGGACAGGCGGCACAGATACGCAGTATTTT. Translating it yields CASSSPGTGGTDTQYF.

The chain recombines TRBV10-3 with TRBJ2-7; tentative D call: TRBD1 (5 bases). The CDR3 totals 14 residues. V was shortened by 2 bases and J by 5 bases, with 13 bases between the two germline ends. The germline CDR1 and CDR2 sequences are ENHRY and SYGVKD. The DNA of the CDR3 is TGTGCCATCAGTGAGCCCGCAGGGTCGGACGAGCAGTACTTC. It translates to CAISEPAGSDEQYF.

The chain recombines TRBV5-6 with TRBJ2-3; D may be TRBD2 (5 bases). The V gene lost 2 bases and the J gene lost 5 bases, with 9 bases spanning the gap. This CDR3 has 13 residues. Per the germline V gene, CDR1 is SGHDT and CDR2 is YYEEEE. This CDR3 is CASSFGVEDTQYF. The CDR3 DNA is TGTGCCAGCAGCTTCGGGGTTGAAGATACGCAGTATTTT. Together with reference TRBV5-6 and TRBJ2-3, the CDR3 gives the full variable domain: DAGVTQSPTHLIKTRGQQVTLRCSPKSGHDTVSWYQQALGQGPQFIFQYYEEEERQRGNFPDRFSGHQFPNYSSELNVNALLLGDSALYLCASSFGVEDTQYFGPGTRLTVL.

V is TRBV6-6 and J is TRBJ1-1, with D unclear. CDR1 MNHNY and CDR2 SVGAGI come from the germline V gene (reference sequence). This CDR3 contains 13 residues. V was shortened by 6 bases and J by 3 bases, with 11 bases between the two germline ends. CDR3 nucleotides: TGTGCCAGCAGGGGTGACGGAGACACTGAAGCTTTCTTT. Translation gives CASRGDGDTEAFF.

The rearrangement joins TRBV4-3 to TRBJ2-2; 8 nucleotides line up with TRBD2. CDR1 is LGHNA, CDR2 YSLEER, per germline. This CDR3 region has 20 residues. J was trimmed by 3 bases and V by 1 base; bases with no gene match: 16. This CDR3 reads CASSQGPDNDSGEDTGELFF. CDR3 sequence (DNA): TGCGCCAGCAGCCAAGGCCCGGACAATGATAGCGGGGAAGACACCGGGGAGCTGTTTTTT.

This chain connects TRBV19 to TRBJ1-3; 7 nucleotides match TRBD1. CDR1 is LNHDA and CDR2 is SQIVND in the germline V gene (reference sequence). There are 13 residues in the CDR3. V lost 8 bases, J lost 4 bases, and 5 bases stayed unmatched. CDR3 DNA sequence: TGTGCCAGTCACAGGGGTGCAGGAAACACCATATATTTT. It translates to CASHRGAGNTIYF.

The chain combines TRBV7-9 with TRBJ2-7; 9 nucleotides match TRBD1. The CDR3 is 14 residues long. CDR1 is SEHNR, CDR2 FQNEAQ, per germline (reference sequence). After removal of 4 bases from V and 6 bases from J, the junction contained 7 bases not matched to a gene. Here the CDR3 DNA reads TGTGCCAGCAGCTATCTACAGGGGGCCGGCGAGCAGTACTTC. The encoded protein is CASSYLQGAGEQYF.

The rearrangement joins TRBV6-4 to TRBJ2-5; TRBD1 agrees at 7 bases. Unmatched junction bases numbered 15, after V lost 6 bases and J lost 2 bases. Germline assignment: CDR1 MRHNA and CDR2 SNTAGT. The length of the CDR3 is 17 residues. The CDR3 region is CASRTDDRQGPQETQYF. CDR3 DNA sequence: TGTGCCAGCAGGACCGACGACCGACAGGGCCCGCAAGAGACCCAGTACTTC.

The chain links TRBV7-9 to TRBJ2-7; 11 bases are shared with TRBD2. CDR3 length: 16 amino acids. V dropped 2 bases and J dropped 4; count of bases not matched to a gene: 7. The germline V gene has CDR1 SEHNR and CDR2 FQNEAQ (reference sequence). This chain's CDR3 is CASSLFGLAGGYEQYF. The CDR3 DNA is TGTGCCAGCAGCTTATTCGGATTAGCGGGAGGGTACGAGCAGTACTTC.

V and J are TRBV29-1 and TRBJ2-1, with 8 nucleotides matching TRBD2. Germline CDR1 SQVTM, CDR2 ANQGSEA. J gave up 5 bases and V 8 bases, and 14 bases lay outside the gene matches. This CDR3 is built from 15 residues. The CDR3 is CSFTPPGGPNNEQFF. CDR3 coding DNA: TGCAGCTTCACCCCCCCGGGAGGGCCAAACAATGAGCAGTTCTTC.

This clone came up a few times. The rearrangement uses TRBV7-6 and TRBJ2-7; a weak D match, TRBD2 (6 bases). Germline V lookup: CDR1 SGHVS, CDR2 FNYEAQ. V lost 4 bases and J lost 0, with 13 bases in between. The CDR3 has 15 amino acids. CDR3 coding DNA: TGTGCCAGCAGCTCTACTAGCAGCCGCTCCTACGAGCAGTACTTC. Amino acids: CASSSTSSRSYEQYF. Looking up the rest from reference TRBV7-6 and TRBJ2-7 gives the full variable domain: GAGVSQSPRYKVTKRGQDVALRCDPISGHVSLYWYRQALGQGPEFLTYFNYEAQQDKSGLPNDRFSAERPEGSISTLTIQRTEQRDSAMYRCASSSTSSRSYEQYFGPGTRLTVT.

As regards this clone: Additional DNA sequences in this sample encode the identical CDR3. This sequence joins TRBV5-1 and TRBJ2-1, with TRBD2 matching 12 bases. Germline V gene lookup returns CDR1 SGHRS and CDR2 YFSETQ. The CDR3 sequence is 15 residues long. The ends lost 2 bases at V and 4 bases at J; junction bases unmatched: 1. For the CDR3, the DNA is TGCGCCAGCAGCTTAGGACTAGCGGGGTACAATGAGCAGTTCTTC. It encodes CASSLGLAGYNEQFF.

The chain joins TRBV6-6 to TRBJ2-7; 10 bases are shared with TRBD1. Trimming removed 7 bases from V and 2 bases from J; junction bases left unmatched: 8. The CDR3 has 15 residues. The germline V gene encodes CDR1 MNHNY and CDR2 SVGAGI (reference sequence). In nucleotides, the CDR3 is TGTGCCAGCACCGGGCGGGACAGGGGCACCTACGAGCAGTACTTC. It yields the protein CASTGRDRGTYEQYF.

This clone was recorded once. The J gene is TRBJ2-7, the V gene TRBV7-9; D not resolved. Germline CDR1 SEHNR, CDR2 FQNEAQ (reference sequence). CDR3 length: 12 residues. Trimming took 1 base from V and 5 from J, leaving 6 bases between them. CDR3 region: CASSLVSDEQYF. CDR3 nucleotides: TGTGCCAGCAGCTTAGTATCAGACGAGCAGTACTTC.